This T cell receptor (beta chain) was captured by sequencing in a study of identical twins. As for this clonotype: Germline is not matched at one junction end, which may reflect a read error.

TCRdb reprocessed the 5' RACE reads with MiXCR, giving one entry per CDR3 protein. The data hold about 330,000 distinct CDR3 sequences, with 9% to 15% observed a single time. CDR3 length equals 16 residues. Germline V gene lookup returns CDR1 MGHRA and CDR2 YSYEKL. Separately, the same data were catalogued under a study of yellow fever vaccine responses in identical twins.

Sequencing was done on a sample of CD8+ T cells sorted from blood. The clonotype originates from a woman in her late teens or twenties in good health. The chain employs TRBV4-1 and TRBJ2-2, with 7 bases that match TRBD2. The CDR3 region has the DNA TGCGCCAGCAACCAAGAGTTGCGGGAGAGGGTCGGGGAGCTGTTTTTT. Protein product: CASNQELRERVGELFF.